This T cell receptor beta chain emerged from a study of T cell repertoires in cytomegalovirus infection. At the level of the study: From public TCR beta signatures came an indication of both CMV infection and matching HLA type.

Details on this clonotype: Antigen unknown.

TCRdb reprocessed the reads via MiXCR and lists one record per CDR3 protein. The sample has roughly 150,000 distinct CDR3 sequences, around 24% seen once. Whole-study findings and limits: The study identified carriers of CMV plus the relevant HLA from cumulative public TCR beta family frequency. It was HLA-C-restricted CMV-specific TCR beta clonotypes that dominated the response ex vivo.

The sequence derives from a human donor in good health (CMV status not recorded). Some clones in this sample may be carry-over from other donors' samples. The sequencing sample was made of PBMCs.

Written as DNA, the CDR3 is TGCAGTGCGGCCCCCCTAGGGAACACTGAAGCTTTCTTT. Its protein product is CSAAPLGNTEAFF. The J gene is TRBJ1-1, the V gene TRBV20-1; D gene unclear. The CDR3 loop spans 13 amino acids. With 6 bases removed from V and 1 base from J, the gap between germline ends came to 12 bases. Germline CDR1 DFQATT, CDR2 SNEGSKA (reference sequence).